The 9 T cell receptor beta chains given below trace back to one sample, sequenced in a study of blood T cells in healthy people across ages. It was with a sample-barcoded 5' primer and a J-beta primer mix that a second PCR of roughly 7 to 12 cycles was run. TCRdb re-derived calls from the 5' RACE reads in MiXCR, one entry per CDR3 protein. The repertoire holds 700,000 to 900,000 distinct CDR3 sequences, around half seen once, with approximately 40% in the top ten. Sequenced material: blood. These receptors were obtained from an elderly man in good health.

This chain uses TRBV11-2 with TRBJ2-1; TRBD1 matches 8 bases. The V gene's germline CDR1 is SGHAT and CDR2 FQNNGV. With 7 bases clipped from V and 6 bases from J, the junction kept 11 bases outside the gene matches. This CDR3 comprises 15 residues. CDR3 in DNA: TGTGCCAGCACCAAAACCCGTACAGGGGGCAATGAGCAGTTCTTC. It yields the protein CASTKTRTGGNEQFF. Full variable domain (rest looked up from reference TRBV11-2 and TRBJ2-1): EAGVAQSPRYKIIEKRQSVAFWCNPISGHATLYWYQQILGQGPKLLIQFQNNGVVDDSQLPKDRFSAERLKGVDSTLKIQPAKLEDSAVYLCASTKTRTGGNEQFFGPGTRLTVL.

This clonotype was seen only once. The DNA of the CDR3 is TGTGCCAGCAGTTTATCTACCCTGAGCTCCTACAATGAGCAGTTCTTC. Translation: CASSLSTLSSYNEQFF. V is TRBV27 and J is TRBJ2-1; D unclear. Trimming took off 0 bases at V and 0 bases at J, with 9 bases between the two ends. CDR3 size: 16 residues. In germline, CDR1 is MNHEY, CDR2 SMNVEV (reference sequence).

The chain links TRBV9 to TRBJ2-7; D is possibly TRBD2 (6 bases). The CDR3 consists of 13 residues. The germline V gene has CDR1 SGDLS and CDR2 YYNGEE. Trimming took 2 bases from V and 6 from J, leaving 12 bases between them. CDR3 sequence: CASSVRGSAEQYF. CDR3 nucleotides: TGTGCCAGCAGCGTGCGGGGTAGCGCCGAGCAGTACTTC.

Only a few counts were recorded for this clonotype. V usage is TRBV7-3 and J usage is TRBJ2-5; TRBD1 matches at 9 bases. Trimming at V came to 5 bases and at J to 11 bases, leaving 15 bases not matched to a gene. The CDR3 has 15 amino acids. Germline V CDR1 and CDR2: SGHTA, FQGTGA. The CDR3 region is CASSPSGQGLQEQYF. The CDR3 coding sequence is TGTGCCAGCAGCCCATCGGGACAGGGCCTCCAAGAGCAGTACTTC.

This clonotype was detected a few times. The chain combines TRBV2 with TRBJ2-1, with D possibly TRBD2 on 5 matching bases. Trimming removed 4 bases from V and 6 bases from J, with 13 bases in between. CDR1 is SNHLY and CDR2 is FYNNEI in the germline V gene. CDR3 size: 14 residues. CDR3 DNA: TGTGCCAGCAGTGTTACTAGGTCCGGCAATGAGCAGTTCTTC. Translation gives CASSVTRSGNEQFF.

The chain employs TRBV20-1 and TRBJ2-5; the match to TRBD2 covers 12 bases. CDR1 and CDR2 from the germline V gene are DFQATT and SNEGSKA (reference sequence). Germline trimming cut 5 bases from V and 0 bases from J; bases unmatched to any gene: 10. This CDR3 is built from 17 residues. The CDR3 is CSASRLAGDAYQETQYF. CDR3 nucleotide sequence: TGCAGTGCTTCGCGACTAGCGGGGGACGCTTACCAAGAGACCCAGTACTTC.

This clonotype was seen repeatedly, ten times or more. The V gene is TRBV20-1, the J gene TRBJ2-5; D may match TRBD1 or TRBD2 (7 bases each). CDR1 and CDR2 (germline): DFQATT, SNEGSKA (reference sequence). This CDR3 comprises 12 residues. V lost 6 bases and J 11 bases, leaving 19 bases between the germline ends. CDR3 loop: CSAKGGGNRQYF. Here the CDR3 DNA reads TGCAGTGCCAAGGGAGGGGGCAACAGGCAGTACTTC.

The CDR3 DNA follows: TGTGCCAGCAGCAAACTCGGGACTTCCGCCTACGAGCAGTACTTC. Its protein is CASSKLGTSAYEQYF. The chain is built from TRBV2 and TRBJ2-7; D is perhaps TRBD2 (6 bases). The CDR3 runs to 15 residues. The V gene lost 6 bases and the J gene lost 2 bases, with 17 bases spanning the gap. Per germline, CDR1 SNHLY and CDR2 FYNNEI. The full variable domain, its missing parts supplied by reference TRBV2 and TRBJ2-7, is EPEVTQTPSHQVTQMGQEVILRCVPISNHLYFYWYRQILGQKVEFLVSFYNNEISEKSEIFDDQFSVERPDGSNFTLKIRSTKLEDSAMYFCASSKLGTSAYEQYFGPGTRLTVT.

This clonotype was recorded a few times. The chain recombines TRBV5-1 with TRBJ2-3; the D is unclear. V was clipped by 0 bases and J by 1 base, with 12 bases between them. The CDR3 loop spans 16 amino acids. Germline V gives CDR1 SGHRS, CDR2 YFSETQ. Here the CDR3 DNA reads TGCGCCAGCAGCTTGGGAAGGAGCTGGGGCACAGATACGCAGTATTTT. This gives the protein CASSLGRSWGTDTQYF.